These 30 T cell receptor beta chains originate from one sample sequenced in a study of cytomegalovirus exposure and HLA in healthy donors. Clones were sequenced by immunoSEQ multiplex PCR, and TCRdb holds only the in-frame ones, with some missing. In the table there are about 110,000 clones, about 85% of which are singletons. The specimen sequenced was PBMCs. The receptors here all came from a woman under 30 in good health and CMV-seronegative.

This clone was observed once. The genes are TRBV29-1 and TRBJ1-2; 8 bases align to TRBD1. V trimming: 6 bases; J trimming: 7 bases; junction bases outside the gene matches: 16. The CDR3 is made up of 15 amino acids. Per the germline V gene, CDR1 is SQVTM and CDR2 is ANQGSEA. The CDR3 protein is CSVSPLHRGTGGYTF. DNA of the CDR3: TGCAGCGTCTCACCGTTGCACAGGGGGACCGGTGGCTACACCTTC.

The chain has TRBV4-1 and TRBJ1-1; D not certain. The CDR3 is 14 amino acids. Trimming stripped 6 bases from V and 5 bases from J, with 16 bases between. Germline assignment: CDR1 MGHRA and CDR2 YSYEKL. The CDR3 DNA is TGCGCCAGCAGTCGCATGTCCCCCGCGACTGAAGCTTTCTTT. As protein: CASSRMSPATEAFF.

The chain is built from TRBV6-1 and TRBJ1-6; D unresolved. Between the trimmed V and J ends, which lost 3 bases and 0 bases, there was a span of 3 bases. The germline CDR1 and CDR2 sequences are MNHNS and SASEGT. The CDR3 is made up of 14 amino acids. Here the CDR3 reads CASSDSSYNSPLHF. In DNA, the CDR3 is TGTGCCAGCAGTGACAGCTCCTATAATTCACCCCTCCACTTT.

J is TRBJ1-6 and V is TRBV7-2; D unresolved. The CDR3 loop spans 15 amino acids. V shed 1 base and J shed 8 bases, with 12 bases lying between them. Per the germline V gene, CDR1 is SGHTA and CDR2 is FQGNSA. CDR3 amino acids: CASSLGAGEYSPLHF. The CDR3, as DNA: TGTGCCAGCAGCTTAGGTGCAGGCGAATATTCACCCCTCCACTTT. Complete variable domain (other parts from reference TRBV7-2 and TRBJ1-6): GAGVSQSPSNKVTEKGKDVELRCDPISGHTALYWYRQSLGQGLEFLIYFQGNSAPDKSGLPSDRFSAERTGGSVSTLTIQRTQQEDSAVYLCASSLGAGEYSPLHFGNGTRLTVT.

This chain connects TRBV4-1 to TRBJ1-4; possible D gene TRBD1, 6 bases. The germline V and J ends were trimmed by 0 bases and 7 bases, with 12 bases remaining between them. CDR1 and CDR2 from the germline V gene are MGHRA and YSYEKL. The CDR3 is made up of 15 amino acids. CDR3 in amino acids: CASSQDRGAREKLFF. DNA of the CDR3: TGCGCCAGCAGCCAAGATCGGGGGGCGCGTGAAAAACTGTTTTTT.

The genes are TRBV5-1 and TRBJ2-7, with D unresolved. The CDR3 covers 13 residues. Trimming stripped 1 base from V and 6 bases from J, with 11 bases between. CDR1 SGHRS and CDR2 YFSETQ come from the germline V gene. CDR3 sequence: CASSLISGGEQYF. The CDR3 DNA reads TGCGCCAGCAGCTTGATTTCGGGTGGCGAGCAGTACTTC. The variable domain in full, completed from reference TRBV5-1 and TRBJ2-7, reads KAGVTQTPRYLIKTRGQQVTLSCSPISGHRSVSWYQQTPGQGLQFLFEYFSETQRNKGNFPGRFSGRQFSNSRSEMNVSTLELGDSALYLCASSLISGGEQYFGPGTRLTVT.

V and J are TRBV5-1 and TRBJ2-1; 9 positions match TRBD2. The V and J ends lost 0 bases and 2 bases, in that order; junction bases with no gene match: 6. The CDR3 length is 17 residues. In germline, CDR1 is SGHRS, CDR2 YFSETQ. CDR3 nucleotides: TGCGCCAGCAGCTTGGCCGGGGCGGGGGGGCCCTACAATGAGCAGTTCTTC. It yields the protein CASSLAGAGGPYNEQFF.

The chain uses TRBV19 and TRBJ2-5; 9 nucleotides line up with TRBD1. The length of the CDR3 is 14 residues. The ends lost 5 bases at V and 3 bases at J; junction bases unmatched: 4. In germline, CDR1 is LNHDA, CDR2 SQIVND (reference sequence). The CDR3 reads CASSGTGPKETQYF. The CDR3 DNA is TGTGCCAGTAGTGGGACAGGGCCGAAAGAGACCCAGTACTTC.

J is TRBJ2-1 and V is TRBV15, with 7 bases identical to TRBD1. CDR1 and CDR2 (germline): LNHNV, YYDKDF (reference sequence). CDR3 size: 11 residues. J was trimmed by 9 bases and V by 8 bases; bases with no gene match: 4. CDR3 bases: TGTGCCACCTCCAGGGGGACTGAGCAGTTCTTC. Translating gives CATSRGTEQFF.

The genes are TRBV7-3 and TRBJ2-1, with TRBD2 matching 7 bases. Germline V gene data show CDR1 as SGHTA and CDR2 as FQGTGA. J gave up 1 base and V 2 bases, and 2 bases lay outside the gene matches. This CDR3 comprises 15 residues. The CDR3 nucleotides are TGTGCCAGCAGCTTATGGGGGGGTTCCTACAATGAGCAGTTCTTC. It translates to CASSLWGGSYNEQFF.

Only one count was recorded for this clone. V and J are TRBV7-8 and TRBJ1-2, with D hard to call. V gave up 2 bases and J gave up 4 bases, with 11 bases separating them. The CDR3 spans 14 residues. Germline V gives CDR1 SGHVS, CDR2 FQNEAQ. The CDR3 bases are TGTGCCAGCAGCTTAAAAGGAGAGGCCTATGGCTACACCTTC. Its protein is CASSLKGEAYGYTF.

The chain links TRBV7-6 to TRBJ1-1; D is uncertain. The CDR3 spans 13 residues. CDR1 SGHVS and CDR2 FNYEAQ come from the germline V gene. V was clipped by 5 bases and J by 1 base, with 8 bases between them. The DNA of the CDR3 is TGTGCCAGCAGCCAACGGTGGAACACTGAAGCTTTCTTT. This gives the protein CASSQRWNTEAFF.

This clone appeared a single time. The chain joins TRBV19 to TRBJ2-7; D ambiguous. Germline CDR1 is LNHDA and CDR2 is SQIVND (reference sequence). The CDR3 loop spans 13 amino acids. Trimming shortened V by 10 bases and J by 3 bases, and 16 bases separated the two germline ends. The CDR3 DNA follows: TGTGCCACCTCCCACAGTGGTTTCTACGAGCAGTACTTC. This sequence encodes CATSHSGFYEQYF.

The rearrangement uses TRBV19 and TRBJ1-5; TRBD1 matches at 8 bases. Germline V gene data show CDR1 as LNHDA and CDR2 as SQIVND (reference sequence). Trimming took 4 bases from V and 9 from J; bases not matched to a gene: 8. This CDR3 is built from 14 residues. This CDR3 reads CASSTGQGGMPQHF. The CDR3 coding sequence is TGTGCCAGTAGTACAGGACAGGGAGGAATGCCCCAGCATTTT. The full variable domain, rest sourced from reference TRBV19 and TRBJ1-5, is DGGITQSPKYLFRKEGQNVTLSCEQNLNHDAMYWYRQDPGQGLRLIYYSQIVNDFQKGDIAEGYSVSREKKESFPLTVTSAQKNPTAFYLCASSTGQGGMPQHFGDGTRLSIL.

This chain links TRBV5-1 with TRBJ2-2; D remains ambiguous. This CDR3 region has 15 residues. Between the trimmed V and J ends, which lost 4 bases and 1 base, there was a span of 11 bases. In germline, CDR1 is SGHRS, CDR2 YFSETQ. CDR3 nucleotide sequence: TGCGCCAGCAGCCTTGTGGGCAGGAACACCGGGGAGCTGTTTTTT. Translating it yields CASSLVGRNTGELFF.

The genes are TRBV30 and TRBJ1-1; D unresolved. Trimming stripped 1 base from V and 10 bases from J, with 7 bases between. The CDR3 totals 10 residues. Per the germline V gene, CDR1 is GTSNPN and CDR2 is SVGIG (reference sequence). This CDR3 is CAWSGRVAFF. The CDR3 DNA follows: TGTGCCTGGAGTGGACGGGTAGCTTTCTTT.

On this clone itself: Because the CDR3's place on the DNA is in doubt, the DNA is left out and the CDR3 is given as listed by TCRdb. The chain recombines TRBV28 with TRBJ2-7; the table names TRBD2, a call not compared with the DNA. Germline V gene lookup returns CDR1 MDHEN and CDR2 SYDVKM. The CDR3 is 12 residues long, counting both termini. CDR3 protein: CASSTSRWEQYF.

This chain joins TRBV25-1 and TRBJ2-3, with a weak D call TRBD1 (6 bases). CDR1 and CDR2 from the germline V gene are MGHDK and SYGVNS. Trimming shortened V by 5 bases and J by 0 bases, and 9 bases separated the two germline ends. The CDR3 extends over 14 amino acids. DNA of the CDR3: TGTGCCAGCAGTTGGGACATAAGCACAGATACGCAGTATTTT. This encodes CASSWDISTDTQYF.

The DNA for the CDR3 is TGTGCCAGCTCACCAGTGTATACAGGGAACACCGGGGAGCTGTTTTTT. Translation: CASSPVYTGNTGELFF. The rearrangement joins TRBV18 to TRBJ2-2; D possibly corresponds to TRBD1 (5 bases). Germline CDR1 is KGHSH and CDR2 is LQKENI. The CDR3 runs to 16 residues. V was clipped by 2 bases and J by 1 base, with 11 bases between them.

The chain uses TRBV27 and TRBJ1-1; perhaps TRBD1 as D (6 bases). CDR3 length equals 11 residues. V was shortened by 8 bases and J by 5 bases, with 9 bases between the two germline ends. Per the germline V gene, CDR1 is MNHEY and CDR2 is SMNVEV (reference sequence). CDR3 region: CASRRGTEAFF. Written as DNA, the CDR3 is TGTGCCAGCCGCAGGGGTACTGAAGCTTTCTTT.

The chain employs TRBV27 and TRBJ2-5; the match to TRBD2 covers 14 bases. Trimming cost V 5 bases and J 4 bases; bases outside gene matches: 9. Germline loops: CDR1 MNHEY, CDR2 SMNVEV (reference sequence). The CDR3 spans 17 residues. CDR3: CASSPRLAGGLGETQYF. The CDR3, as DNA: TGTGCCAGCAGTCCCCGACTAGCGGGGGGGCTAGGAGAGACCCAGTACTTC.

CDR3 bases: TGCGCCAGCAGCCCCGGAGGTGCTATAGTGTTTGGGACAGGGGGGGATCAGCCCCAGCATTTT. Its translation is CASSPGGAIVFGTGGDQPQHF. The V call is TRBV4-1, the J call TRBJ1-5, with 11 nucleotides matching TRBD1. This CDR3 is built from 21 residues. CDR1 is MGHRA and CDR2 is YSYEKL in the germline V gene. J gave up 5 bases and V 4 bases, and 22 bases lay outside the gene matches.

The chain uses TRBV30 and TRBJ2-1; a weak D match, TRBD2 (5 bases). From germline, CDR1 is GTSNPN and CDR2 SVGIG (reference sequence). The CDR3 is made up of 13 amino acids. V was clipped by 4 bases and J by 8 bases, with 15 bases between them. CDR3 nucleotide sequence: TGTGCCTGGACGGGCCGCGGGTCAGATGAGCAGTTCTTC. This encodes CAWTGRGSDEQFF.

The J gene is TRBJ2-2, the V gene TRBV9, with 9 bases matching TRBD2. The V segment lost 0 bases and the J segment 7 bases; nucleotides outside the gene matches: 7. This CDR3 is 16 amino acids long. Per germline, CDR1 SGDLS and CDR2 YYNGEE. The CDR3 DNA sequence: TGTGCCAGCAGCGTAGTAGCGGGGGTGTCGGTCGGGGAGCTGTTTTTT. This translates into CASSVVAGVSVGELFF.

V gene TRBV28 combines with J gene TRBJ2-3; the D gene is possibly TRBD1 (5 bases). The CDR3 loop spans 15 amino acids. Trimming stripped 3 bases from V and 2 bases from J, with 12 bases between. Germline V CDR1 and CDR2: MDHEN, SYDVKM. The CDR3 nucleotides are TGTGCCAGCAGTTTTTTGGGGCAGGACACAGATACGCAGTATTTT. The encoded protein is CASSFLGQDTDTQYF.

CDR3 in DNA: TGTGCCAGCGCGCTCCGGGGGACCAATGAGCAGTTCTTC. Encoded protein: CASALRGTNEQFF. The genes are TRBV28 and TRBJ2-1; the D gene is possibly TRBD2 (6 bases). CDR1 MDHEN and CDR2 SYDVKM come from the germline V gene. V dropped 8 bases and J dropped 6 bases, with 14 bases sitting between them. This CDR3 spans 13 amino acids.

The genes are TRBV20-1 and TRBJ2-2; no clear D. V gave up 3 bases and J gave up 9 bases, with 8 bases separating them. Germline-derived CDR1 and CDR2 are DFQATT and SNEGSKA (reference sequence). This CDR3 has 11 amino acids. The CDR3, as DNA: TGCAGTGCTAGCATGGAGCGGGAGCTGTTTTTT. Protein sequence: CSASMERELFF.

This chain connects TRBV28 to TRBJ2-3, with 9 bases aligning to TRBD2. CDR1 MDHEN and CDR2 SYDVKM come from the germline V gene. J gave up 2 bases and V 4 bases, and 7 bases lay outside the gene matches. The CDR3 contains 16 residues. The CDR3 region has the DNA TGTGCCAGCAGTTGGGCTCTAGCGGGGTCCACAGATACGCAGTATTTT. This gives the protein CASSWALAGSTDTQYF.

The chain combines TRBV2 with TRBJ2-3; 9 positions agree with TRBD1. J was trimmed by 0 bases and V by 6 bases; bases with no gene match: 10. Germline V gives CDR1 SNHLY, CDR2 FYNNEI. The CDR3 spans 17 residues. DNA for the CDR3: TGTGCCAGCAGCAACCCACCACAGGGGGCGAGCACAGATACGCAGTATTTT. This sequence encodes CASSNPPQGASTDTQYF.

The chain couples TRBV4-1 to TRBJ2-1; 10 positions agree with TRBD2. There are 14 residues in the CDR3. Per the germline V gene, CDR1 is MGHRA and CDR2 is YSYEKL. J lost 6 bases, V lost 7 bases, and 6 bases had no gene match. The CDR3 here is CASTLIAGGNEQFF. The CDR3 DNA reads TGCGCCAGCACCCTTATAGCGGGGGGCAATGAGCAGTTCTTC.